This T cell receptor beta chain came from a study of shared clonotypes between healthy human individuals. Turning to this clone: The antigen is undetermined.

In the original processing: In the immunoSEQ data, sequences were junction-only and lacked quality scores, so filtering differed. Clones were read by immunoSEQ multiplex PCR, and TCRdb kept only the in-frame ones, dropping some. V and J calls and clone size are copied from that table; D and trimming were computed from the DNA. The sample has 2 million to 2.5 million clones, 90% to 97% seen once. Splitting of CD4+ cells produced CD45RA+ naive and CD45RA-negative memory subsets. Findings of the study overall: Generally, naive subsets came out with larger estimated richness than memory subsets.

Trimming shortened V by 3 bases and J by 0 bases, and 18 bases separated the two germline ends. The CDR3 is 18 residues long. The germline V gene has CDR1 LNHDA and CDR2 SQIVND (reference sequence). The sample comprised naive CD4+ T cells sorted from blood. Indicated subset: CD45RA+ positively selected. The TCR originated in a man aged 18 to 30 in good health. The chain links TRBV19 to TRBJ2-4; tentatively, D is TRBD1 (5 bases). The CDR3 loop reads CASSIFRAESLAKNIQYF. The CDR3 DNA follows: TGTGCCAGTAGTATCTTCAGGGCAGAATCACTAGCCAAAAACATTCAGTACTTC.